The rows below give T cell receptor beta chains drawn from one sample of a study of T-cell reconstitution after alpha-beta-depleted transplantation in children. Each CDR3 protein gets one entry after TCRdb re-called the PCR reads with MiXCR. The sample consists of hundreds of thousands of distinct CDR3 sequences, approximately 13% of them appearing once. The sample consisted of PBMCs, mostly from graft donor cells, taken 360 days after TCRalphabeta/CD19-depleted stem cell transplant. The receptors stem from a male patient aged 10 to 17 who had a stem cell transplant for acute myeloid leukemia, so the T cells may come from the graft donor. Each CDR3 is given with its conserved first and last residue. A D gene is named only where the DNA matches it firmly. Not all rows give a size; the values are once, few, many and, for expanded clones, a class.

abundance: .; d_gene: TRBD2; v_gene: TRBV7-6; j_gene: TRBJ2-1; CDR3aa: CASSPGLAGVKEQFF; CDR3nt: TGTGCCAGCAGCCCGGGACTAGCGGGAGTAAAGGAGCAGTTCTTC
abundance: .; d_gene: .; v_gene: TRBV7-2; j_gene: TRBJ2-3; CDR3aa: CASSPIPRADTQYF; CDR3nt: TGTGCCAGCAGCCCCATTCCTAGGGCAGATACGCAGTATTTT
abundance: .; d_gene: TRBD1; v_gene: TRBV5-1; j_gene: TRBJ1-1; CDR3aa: CASSLTTGPMNTEAFF; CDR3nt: TGCGCCAGCAGCTTAACGACAGGGCCTATGAACACTGAAGCTTTCTTT
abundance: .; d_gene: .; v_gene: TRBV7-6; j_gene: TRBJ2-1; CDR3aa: CASRPSPAYNEQFF; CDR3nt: TGTGCCAGCAGACCAAGCCCGGCCTACAATGAGCAGTTCTTC
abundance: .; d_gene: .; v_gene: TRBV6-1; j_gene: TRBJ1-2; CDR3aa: CASRRRTVYHNYGYTF; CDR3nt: TGTGCCAGCAGGCGGCGGACGGTGTATCATAACTATGGCTACACCTTC
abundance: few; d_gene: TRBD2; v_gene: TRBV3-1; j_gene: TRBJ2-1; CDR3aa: CASSPSGKHNEQFF; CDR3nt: TGTGCCAGCAGTCCTAGCGGGAAACACAATGAGCAGTTCTTC
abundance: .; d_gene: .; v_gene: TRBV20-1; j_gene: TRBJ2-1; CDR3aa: CSAYSLVGLPNEQFF; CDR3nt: TGCAGTGCCTACTCACTAGTCGGACTACCCAATGAGCAGTTCTTC
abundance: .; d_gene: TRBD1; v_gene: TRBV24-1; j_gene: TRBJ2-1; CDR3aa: CATSDQQGSNEQFF; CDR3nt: TGTGCCACCAGTGACCAACAGGGGTCCAACGAGCAGTTCTTC
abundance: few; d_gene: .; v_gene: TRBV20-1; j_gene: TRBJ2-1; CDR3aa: CSASGTGSSYNEQFF; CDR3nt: TGCAGTGCATCCGGGACGGGCAGCTCCTACAATGAGCAGTTCTTC
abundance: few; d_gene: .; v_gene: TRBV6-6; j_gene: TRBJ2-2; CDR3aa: CASSYEGGLFF; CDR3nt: TGTGCCAGCAGTTACGAAGGGGGGCTGTTTTTT
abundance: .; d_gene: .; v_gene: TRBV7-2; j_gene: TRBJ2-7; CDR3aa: CASSSTKLSLYEQYF; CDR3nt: TGTGCCAGCAGCTCCACGAAACTATCCCTCTACGAGCAGTACTTC
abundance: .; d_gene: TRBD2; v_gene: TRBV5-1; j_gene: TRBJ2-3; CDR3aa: CASSLAGRGLAGDTQYF; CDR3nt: TGCGCCAGCAGCTTGGCCGGTCGAGGACTAGCGGGAGATACGCAGTATTTT
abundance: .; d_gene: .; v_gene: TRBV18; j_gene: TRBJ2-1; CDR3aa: CASSPDSNTYNEQFF; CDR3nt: TGTGCCAGCTCACCGGACTCCAACACCTACAATGAGCAGTTCTTC
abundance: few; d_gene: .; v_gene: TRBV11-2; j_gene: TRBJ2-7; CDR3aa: CASSLLGVGVYEQYF; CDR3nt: TGTGCCAGCAGCCTCCTGGGGGTGGGAGTGTACGAGCAGTACTTC
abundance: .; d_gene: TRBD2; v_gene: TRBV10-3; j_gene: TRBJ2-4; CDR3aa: CAISEGLAGNIQYF; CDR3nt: TGTGCCATCAGTGAAGGGCTAGCGGGAAACATTCAGTACTTC
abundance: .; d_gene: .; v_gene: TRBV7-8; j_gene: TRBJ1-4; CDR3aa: CASSLVSEKLFF; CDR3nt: TGTGCCAGCAGCCTGGTTAGTGAAAAACTGTTTTTT
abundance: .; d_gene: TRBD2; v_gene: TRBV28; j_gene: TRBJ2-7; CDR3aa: CASSRTLAGTLVYEQYF; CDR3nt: TGTGCCAGCAGTCGGACCTTAGCGGGTACCCTCGTGTACGAGCAGTACTTC
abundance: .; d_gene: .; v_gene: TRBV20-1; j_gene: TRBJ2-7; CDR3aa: CSANHEQYF; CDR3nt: TGCAGTGCTAACCACGAGCAGTACTTC
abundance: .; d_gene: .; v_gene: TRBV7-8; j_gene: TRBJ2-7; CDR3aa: CASSLEGSRYEQYF; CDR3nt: TGTGCCAGCAGCTTAGAGGGGAGTAGGTACGAGCAGTACTTC
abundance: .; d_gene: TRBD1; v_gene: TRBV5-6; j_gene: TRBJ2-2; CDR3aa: CASIRDRGAGELFF; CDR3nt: TGTGCCAGCATTCGGGACAGGGGGGCCGGGGAGCTGTTTTTT
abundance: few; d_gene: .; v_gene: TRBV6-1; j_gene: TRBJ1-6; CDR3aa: CASSPLTGSYNSPLHF; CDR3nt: TGTGCCAGCAGTCCACTGACAGGCTCCTATAATTCACCCCTCCACTTT
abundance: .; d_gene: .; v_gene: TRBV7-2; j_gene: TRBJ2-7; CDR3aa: CASSRLPVSYEQYF; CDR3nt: TGTGCCAGCAGTCGTCTACCGGTCTCCTACGAGCAGTACTTC
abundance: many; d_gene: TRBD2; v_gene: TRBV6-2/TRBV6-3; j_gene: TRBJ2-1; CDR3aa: CASSVLAGADEQFF; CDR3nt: TGTGCCAGCAGCGTACTAGCGGGAGCGGATGAGCAGTTCTTC
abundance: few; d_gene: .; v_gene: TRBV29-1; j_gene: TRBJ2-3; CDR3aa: CSVGAGSSLRDTQYF; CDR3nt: TGCAGCGTTGGGGCCGGGTCCTCCCTTCGAGATACGCAGTATTTT
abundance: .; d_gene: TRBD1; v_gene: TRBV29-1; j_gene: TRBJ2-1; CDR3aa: CSAGQGSSYNEQFF; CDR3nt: TGCAGCGCCGGACAGGGGTCCTCCTACAATGAGCAGTTCTTC
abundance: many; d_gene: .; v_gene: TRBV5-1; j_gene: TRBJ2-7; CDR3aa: CASSLIDSVSYEQYF; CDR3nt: TGCGCCAGCAGCTTGATAGATTCAGTATCCTACGAGCAGTACTTC
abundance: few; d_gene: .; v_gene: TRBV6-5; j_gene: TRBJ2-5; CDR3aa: CASSSYSGTPTETQYF; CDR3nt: TGTGCCAGCAGTTCCTACTCCGGGACTCCGACGGAGACCCAGTACTTC
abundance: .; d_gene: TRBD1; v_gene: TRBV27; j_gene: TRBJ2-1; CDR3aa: CASSRRQGSEQFF; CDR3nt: TGTGCCAGCAGTCGCAGACAGGGTAGTGAGCAGTTCTTC
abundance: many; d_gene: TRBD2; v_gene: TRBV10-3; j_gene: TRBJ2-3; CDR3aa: CAISASGSTPPLNTQYF; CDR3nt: TGTGCCATCAGTGCCAGCGGGAGTACGCCACCCCTAAATACGCAGTATTTT
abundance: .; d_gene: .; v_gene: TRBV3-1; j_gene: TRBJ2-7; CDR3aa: CASSHTTAWHEQYF; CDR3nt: TGTGCCAGCAGCCACACCACCGCGTGGCACGAGCAGTACTTC
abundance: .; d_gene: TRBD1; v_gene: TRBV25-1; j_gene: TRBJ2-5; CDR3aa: CASSSGNRGEETQYF; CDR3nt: TGTGCCAGCAGCTCGGGAAACAGGGGTGAAGAGACCCAGTACTTC
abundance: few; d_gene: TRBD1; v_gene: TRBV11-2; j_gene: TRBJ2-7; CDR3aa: CASSLAPGQGSYEQYF; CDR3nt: TGTGCCAGCAGCTTGGCCCCCGGACAGGGGAGTTACGAGCAGTACTTC
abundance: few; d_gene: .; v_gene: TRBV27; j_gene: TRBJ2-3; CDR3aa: CASPEGRECGTDTQYF; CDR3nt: TGTGCCAGCCCTGAGGGCCGGGAGTGTGGCACAGATACGCAGTATTTT
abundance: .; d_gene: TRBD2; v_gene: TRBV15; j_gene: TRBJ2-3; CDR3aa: CATSKRREVPNTQYF; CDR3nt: TGTGCCACCAGCAAACGACGGGAGGTCCCTAATACGCAGTATTTT
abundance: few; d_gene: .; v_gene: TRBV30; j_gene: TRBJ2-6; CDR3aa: CAWSVRRTGANVLTF; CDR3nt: TGTGCCTGGAGTGTAAGGCGTACCGGGGCCAACGTCCTGACTTTC
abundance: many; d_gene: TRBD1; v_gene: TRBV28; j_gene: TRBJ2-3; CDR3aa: CASSLPTGAPTDTQYF; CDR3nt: TGTGCCAGCAGTTTGCCCACAGGGGCCCCCACAGATACGCAGTATTTT
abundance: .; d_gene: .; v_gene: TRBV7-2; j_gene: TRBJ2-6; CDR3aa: CASSPDSGANVLTF; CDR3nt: TGTGCCAGCAGCCCAGACTCTGGGGCCAACGTCCTGACTTTC
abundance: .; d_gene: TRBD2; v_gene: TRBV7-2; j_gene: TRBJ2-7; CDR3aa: CASSLAPSGITGYEQYF; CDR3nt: TGTGCCAGCAGCTTAGCGCCTAGCGGTATTACGGGCTACGAGCAGTACTTC
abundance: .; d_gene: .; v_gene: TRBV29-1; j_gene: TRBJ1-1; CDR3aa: CSVGKFGTEAFF; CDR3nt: TGCAGCGTTGGAAAGTTTGGAACTGAAGCTTTCTTT
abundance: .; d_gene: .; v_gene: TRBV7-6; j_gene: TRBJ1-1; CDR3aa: CASTPRMAGGQGNVNTEAFF; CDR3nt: TGTGCCAGCACCCCTCGAATGGCGGGAGGCCAGGGAAACGTGAACACTGAAGCTTTCTTT
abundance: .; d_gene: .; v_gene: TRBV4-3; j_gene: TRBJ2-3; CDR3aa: CASSQERGSTDTQYF; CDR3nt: TGCGCCAGCAGCCAAGAAAGGGGGAGTACAGATACGCAGTATTTT
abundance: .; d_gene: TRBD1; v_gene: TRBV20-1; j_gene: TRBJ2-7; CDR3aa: CSARDRVANLPSYEQYF; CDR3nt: TGCAGTGCGCGGGACAGGGTGGCTAACCTTCCCTCCTACGAGCAGTACTTC
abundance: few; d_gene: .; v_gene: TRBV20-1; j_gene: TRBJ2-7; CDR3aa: CSARGAGDEQYF; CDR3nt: TGCAGTGCTAGGGGGGCCGGTGACGAGCAGTACTTC
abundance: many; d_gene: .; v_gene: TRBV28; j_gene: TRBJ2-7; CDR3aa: CASSRRQYSYEQYF; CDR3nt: TGTGCCAGCAGTAGAAGACAATACTCCTACGAGCAGTACTTC
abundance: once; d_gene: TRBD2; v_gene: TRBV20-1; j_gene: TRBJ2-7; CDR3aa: CSARTSGSSGGEQYF; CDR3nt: TGCAGTGCTAGAACTAGCGGGAGTTCGGGTGGCGAGCAGTACTTC
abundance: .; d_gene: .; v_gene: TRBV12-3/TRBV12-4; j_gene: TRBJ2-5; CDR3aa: CASRETYGGETQYF; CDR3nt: TGTGCCAGCAGGGAGACTTATGGGGGAGAGACCCAGTACTTC
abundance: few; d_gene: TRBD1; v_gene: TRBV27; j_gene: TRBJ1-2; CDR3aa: CASSQWDRAYGYTF; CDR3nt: TGTGCCAGCAGTCAGTGGGACAGGGCGTATGGCTACACCTTC
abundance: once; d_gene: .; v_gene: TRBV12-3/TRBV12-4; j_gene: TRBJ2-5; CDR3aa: CASSLDGWRLFQETQYF; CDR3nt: TGTGCCAGCAGTTTAGACGGCTGGCGCCTTTTCCAAGAGACCCAGTACTTC
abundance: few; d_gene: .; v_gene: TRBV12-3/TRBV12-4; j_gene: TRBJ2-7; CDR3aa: CASSLGRQAYYEQYF; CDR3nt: TGTGCCAGCAGTTTAGGGCGGCAGGCCTACTACGAGCAGTACTTC
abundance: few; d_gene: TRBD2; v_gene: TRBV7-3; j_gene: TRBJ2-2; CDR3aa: CASSSGLAGGFANTGELFF; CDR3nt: TGTGCCAGCAGCTCCGGACTAGCGGGAGGGTTCGCGAACACCGGGGAGCTGTTTTTT
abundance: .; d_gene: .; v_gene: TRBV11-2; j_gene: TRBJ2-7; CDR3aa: CASSFTGASYEQYF; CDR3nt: TGTGCCAGCAGCTTTACAGGAGCCTCCTACGAGCAGTACTTC
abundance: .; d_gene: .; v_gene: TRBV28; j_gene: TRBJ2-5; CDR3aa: CASRTPGGRETQYF; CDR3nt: TGTGCCAGCAGGACACCCGGGGGCCGAGAGACCCAGTACTTC
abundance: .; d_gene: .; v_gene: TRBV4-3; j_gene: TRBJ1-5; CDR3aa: CASSQGAPNQPQHF; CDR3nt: TGCGCCAGCAGCCAAGGGGCCCCAAATCAGCCCCAGCATTTT
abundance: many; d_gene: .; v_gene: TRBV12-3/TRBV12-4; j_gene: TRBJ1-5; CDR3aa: CASSLDRVNQPQHF; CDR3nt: TGTGCCAGCAGTTTAGACAGGGTGAATCAGCCCCAGCATTTT
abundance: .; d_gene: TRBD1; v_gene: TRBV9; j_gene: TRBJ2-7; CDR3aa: CASSVAWFIGTGFFSYEQYF; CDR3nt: TGTGCCAGCAGCGTAGCTTGGTTCATCGGGACAGGCTTCTTCTCCTACGAGCAGTACTTC
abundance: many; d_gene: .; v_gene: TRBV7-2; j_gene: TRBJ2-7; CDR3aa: CASSLEVSSYEQYF; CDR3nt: TGTGCCAGCAGCTTAGAGGTCAGCTCCTACGAGCAGTACTTC
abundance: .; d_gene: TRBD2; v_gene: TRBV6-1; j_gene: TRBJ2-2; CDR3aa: CASSRTSGSSRAGELFF; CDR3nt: TGTGCCAGCAGTAGGACTAGCGGGAGTTCCCGCGCCGGGGAGCTGTTTTTT
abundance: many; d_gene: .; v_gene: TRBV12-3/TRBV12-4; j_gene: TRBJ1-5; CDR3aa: CASNDKGPNQPQHF; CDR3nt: TGTGCCAGCAATGACAAGGGCCCGAATCAGCCCCAGCATTTT
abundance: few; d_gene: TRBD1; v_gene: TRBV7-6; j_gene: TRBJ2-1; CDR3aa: CASSVTGGAFNEQFF; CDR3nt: TGTGCCAGCAGCGTCACAGGGGGCGCTTTCAATGAGCAGTTCTTC